The source of this T cell receptor beta chain is a study of cytomegalovirus exposure and HLA in healthy donors. Notes on the study in general: Reported results showed that the classifier diagnosed cytomegalovirus status with high specificity and sensitivity. A later analysis linked a missense variant in DCLRE1C to the trimming of TCR beta V and J genes.

Details on this clone: Its target is unknown.

Every donor was a healthy person donating bone marrow. The study ran its PCR with 60 Vbeta and 13 Jbeta primers. The repertoire was sequenced with immunoSEQ multiplex PCR; TCRdb's copy has only in-frame clones and lacks some. Here the sample spans around 190,000 clones, about 81% being singletons. The source of this sequence is a man younger than 45 in good health and CMV-seropositive. The sequenced sample was PBMCs.

CDR3 nucleotides: TGTGCCAGCAGCTTAACTACAGGGGTAGAGACCCAGTACTTC. This sequence encodes CASSLTTGVETQYF. The chain joins TRBV7-3 to TRBJ2-5, with 7 nucleotides matching TRBD1. After removal of 0 bases from V and 4 bases from J, the junction contained 2 bases not matched to a gene. There are 14 residues in the CDR3. The germline CDR1 and CDR2 sequences are SGHTA and FQGTGA.